The 3 T cell receptor beta chains listed next were all sequenced from one sample in a study of blood T cell repertoires in COVID-19 (dated by TCRdb to the early 2020s). The method behind the library was the immunoSEQ multiplex PCR assay. What TCRdb holds here is the immuneACCESS table cut down to in-frame rearrangements. Part of the clones is not present; checked against another copy, under half of the missing clones reflect an unresolved V gene, and the others are unexplained. The sample records roughly 55,000 clones, more than 80% of which are singletons. Approximately 15% of the sample comes from the top ten. The sample taken for sequencing was peripheral blood. All receptors derive from a human donor with active COVID-19. The donor label of this sample is uncertain.

This clone appeared a single time. The genes are TRBV7-2 and TRBJ2-2, with 8 bases that match TRBD2. Trimming removed 1 base from V and 9 bases from J; junction bases left unmatched: 4. This CDR3 region has 14 residues. Germline assignment: CDR1 SGHTA and CDR2 FQGNSA. DNA of the CDR3: TGTGCCAGCAGCTTAGGAGGCGGGGGGCGGGAGCTGTTTTTT. This gives the protein CASSLGGGGRELFF.

The chain has TRBV11-2 and TRBJ2-1; 7 bases match TRBD2. Trimming at V came to 6 bases and at J to 0 bases, leaving 11 bases not matched to a gene. From germline, CDR1 is SGHAT and CDR2 FQNNGV. This CDR3 is 17 amino acids long. Here the CDR3 reads CASSRYSGVSSYNEQFF. The CDR3 region has the DNA TGTGCCAGCAGTCGGTACAGCGGGGTGAGCTCCTACAATGAGCAGTTCTTC.

The chain couples TRBV27 to TRBJ1-5; 7 bases align to TRBD1. V lost 5 bases to trimming and J lost 6 bases; unmatched junction nucleotides: 4. This CDR3 comprises 13 residues. Germline CDR1 and CDR2: MNHEY and SMNVEV (reference sequence). The CDR3 is CASSPDRFQPQHF. The CDR3 region has the DNA TGTGCCAGCAGTCCGGACAGGTTTCAGCCCCAGCATTTT.